Shown below are 14 T cell receptor beta chains from a single sample sequenced in a study of OX40 agonist ivuxolimab in advanced cancers. Only in-frame clones appear in the TCRdb table, and some are missing; sequencing was by immunoSEQ multiplex PCR. In the table there are 50,000 to 70,000 clones, roughly 90% of which are singletons. The material was CD4+ or CD8+ T cells sorted from blood, obtained in a trial of the OX40 agonist ivuxolimab. The receptors originated from an adult with an advanced solid tumor such as melanoma, head and neck, liver or kidney cancer.

The chain carries TRBV6-5 and TRBJ1-1; D remains ambiguous. There are 10 residues in the CDR3. V lost 7 bases, J lost 4 bases, and 4 bases lay in between. Germline V gives CDR1 MNHEY, CDR2 SVGAGI. The CDR3 DNA reads as TGTGCCAGCACTGGCACTGAAGCTTTCTTT. It translates to CASTGTEAFF.

The V call is TRBV30, the J call TRBJ2-3; TRBD2 aligns across 9 bases. Germline lookup yields CDR1 GTSNPN and CDR2 SVGIG (reference sequence). This CDR3 region has 22 residues. V was pared by 0 bases and J by 4 bases, with 26 bases of the junction left unmatched. CDR3 region: CAWSVPFPPPAGGPDGADTQYF. The CDR3 bases are TGTGCCTGGAGTGTACCATTCCCCCCCCCAGCGGGAGGACCCGACGGGGCAGATACGCAGTATTTT.

This clone was recorded only once. This chain connects TRBV6-5 to TRBJ1-2; 9 nucleotides align to TRBD1. Germline V lookup: CDR1 MNHEY, CDR2 SVGAGI. There are 14 residues in the CDR3. Trimming at V came to 10 bases and at J to 2 bases, leaving 8 bases not matched to a gene. The chain's CDR3 is CATTPGQGNYGYTF. The CDR3 DNA is TGTGCCACAACCCCGGGACAGGGAAACTATGGCTACACCTTC.

The J gene is TRBJ2-3, the V gene TRBV11-2; TRBD2 is a possible D gene (6 bases). V was clipped by 1 base and J by 4 bases, with 12 bases between them. Germline CDR1 and CDR2: SGHAT and FQNNGV. The CDR3 sequence is 15 residues long. The CDR3 bases are TGTGCCAGCAGCTTAGGTTTCGGGAGCGCAGATACGCAGTATTTT. As protein: CASSLGFGSADTQYF.

The chain joins TRBV7-9 to TRBJ2-1; possible D gene TRBD2, 6 bases. CDR3 length equals 14 residues. CDR1 is SEHNR and CDR2 is FQNEAQ in the germline V gene (reference sequence). The V end was cut by 3 bases, the J end by 6 bases, with 12 bases between. The CDR3 is CASSFRDLGNEQFF. CDR3 coding DNA: TGTGCCAGCAGCTTCCGGGACTTGGGCAATGAGCAGTTCTTC.

This chain joins TRBV7-2 and TRBJ1-2, with no clear D. Germline CDR1 SGHTA, CDR2 FQGNSA. V lost 1 base, J lost 2 bases, and 5 bases lay in between. This CDR3 is 13 amino acids long. In DNA form, the CDR3 reads TGTGCCAGCAGCTTAGAACAGAACTATGGCTACACCTTC. Encoded protein: CASSLEQNYGYTF.

The chain combines TRBV19 with TRBJ1-4, with a tentative D call TRBD1 (6 bases). The V gene's germline CDR1 is LNHDA and CDR2 SQIVND (reference sequence). The CDR3 has 15 amino acids. The CDR3 nucleotides are TGTGCGACAACTTTCCGTGGACAGCAAAATGAAAAACTGTTTTTT. The encoded protein is CATTFRGQQNEKLFF.

J is TRBJ1-5 and V is TRBV9; tentative D call: TRBD1 (6 bases). Germline V gene lookup returns CDR1 SGDLS and CDR2 YYNGEE. V dropped 3 bases and J dropped 4 bases, with 17 bases sitting between them. This CDR3 has 16 residues. The CDR3: CASSAEYRDGNQPQHF. The CDR3 DNA sequence: TGTGCCAGCAGCGCAGAGTACAGGGACGGGAATCAGCCCCAGCATTTT. The full variable domain, its missing parts supplied by reference TRBV9 and TRBJ1-5, is DSGVTQTPKHLITATGQRVTLRCSPRSGDLSVYWYQQSLDQGLQFLIQYYNGEERAKGNILERFSAQQFPDLHSELNLSSLELGDSALYFCASSAEYRDGNQPQHFGDGTRLSIL.

The chain employs TRBV15 and TRBJ1-5; 7 bases line up with TRBD1. Trimming took 3 bases from V and 6 from J; bases not matched to a gene: 8. Per the germline V gene, CDR1 is LNHNV and CDR2 is YYDKDF (reference sequence). The length of the CDR3 is 15 residues. The CDR3 region is CATSRNRGSGQPQHF. The DNA of the CDR3 is TGTGCCACCAGCAGGAACAGGGGTTCGGGTCAGCCCCAGCATTTT. The complete variable domain, with remaining parts taken from reference TRBV15 and TRBJ1-5, reads DAMVIQNPRYQVTQFGKPVTLSCSQTLNHNVMYWYQQKSSQAPKLLFHYYDKDFNNEADTPDNFQSRRPNTSFCFLDIRSPGLGDTAMYLCATSRNRGSGQPQHFGDGTRLSIL.

This clone occurred once. The chain employs TRBV14 and TRBJ2-2; TRBD2 might be the D (5 bases). The germline V gene encodes CDR1 SGHDN and CDR2 FVKESK. Trimming stripped 6 bases from V and 7 bases from J, with 12 bases between. The CDR3 totals 13 residues. This chain's CDR3 is CASSLRGGGELFF. The CDR3 coding sequence is TGTGCCAGCAGTTTACGGGGTGGCGGGGAGCTGTTTTTT.

The chain joins TRBV4-1 to TRBJ2-7; D unresolved. CDR1 is MGHRA, CDR2 YSYEKL, per germline. The CDR3 extends over 13 amino acids. V was trimmed by 0 bases and J by 5 bases, leaving 8 bases between them. The CDR3 protein is CASSQDFSNEQYF. CDR3 sequence (DNA): TGCGCCAGCAGCCAAGATTTTTCGAACGAGCAGTACTTC.

The chain couples TRBV5-3 to TRBJ1-2; D call uncertain. TRBV5-3 counts as an open reading frame of uncertain function. This CDR3 has 15 amino acids. Deletions cut 1 base from V and 3 bases from J, with 13 bases between. CDR3 in amino acids: CARSLLTDLHYGYTF. CDR3 DNA: TGTGCCAGAAGCTTGCTGACCGATCTCCACTATGGCTACACCTTC.

This chain connects TRBV29-1 to TRBJ2-1; a weak D match, TRBD1 (6 bases). V was cut by 6 bases and J by 9 bases, with 15 bases left in between. CDR1 is SQVTM, CDR2 ANQGSEA, per germline. This CDR3 has 12 residues. In DNA, the CDR3 is TGCAGCGTCGCTAGAGTAGGGGGTGAGCAGTTCTTC. Protein product: CSVARVGGEQFF.

CDR3 sequence: CAGAPTGTDTQYF. The CDR3 bases are TGTGCCGGGGCCCCAACTGGCACAGATACGCAGTATTTT. V and J are TRBV28 and TRBJ2-3, with D possibly being TRBD1 (5 bases). There are 13 residues in the CDR3. The germline V gene encodes CDR1 MDHEN and CDR2 SYDVKM. The germline V and J ends were trimmed by 11 bases and 1 base, with 13 bases remaining between them.